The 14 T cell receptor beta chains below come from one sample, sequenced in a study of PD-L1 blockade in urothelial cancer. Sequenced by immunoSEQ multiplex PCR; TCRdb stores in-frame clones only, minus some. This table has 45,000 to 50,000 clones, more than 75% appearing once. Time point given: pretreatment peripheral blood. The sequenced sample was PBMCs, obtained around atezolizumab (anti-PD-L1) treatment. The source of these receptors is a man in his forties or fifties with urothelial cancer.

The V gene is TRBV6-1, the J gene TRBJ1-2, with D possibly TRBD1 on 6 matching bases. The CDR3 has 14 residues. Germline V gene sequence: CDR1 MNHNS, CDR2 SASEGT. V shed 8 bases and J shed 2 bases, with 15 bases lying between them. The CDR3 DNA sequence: TGTGCCAGCCGCTTACAGGGTGTGAACTATGGCTACACCTTC. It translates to CASRLQGVNYGYTF.

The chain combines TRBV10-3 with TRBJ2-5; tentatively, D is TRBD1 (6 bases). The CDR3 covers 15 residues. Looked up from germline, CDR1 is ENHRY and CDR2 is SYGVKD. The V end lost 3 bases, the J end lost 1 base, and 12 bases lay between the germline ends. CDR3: CAISDPGQFQETQYF. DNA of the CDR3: TGTGCCATCAGTGACCCGGGACAATTCCAAGAGACCCAGTACTTC.

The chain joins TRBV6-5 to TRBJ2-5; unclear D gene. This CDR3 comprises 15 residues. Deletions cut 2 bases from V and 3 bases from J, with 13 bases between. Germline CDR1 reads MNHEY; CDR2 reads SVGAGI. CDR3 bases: TGTGCCAGCAGTTACGGATTTGAGGAAGAAGAGACCCAGTACTTC. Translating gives CASSYGFEEEETQYF.

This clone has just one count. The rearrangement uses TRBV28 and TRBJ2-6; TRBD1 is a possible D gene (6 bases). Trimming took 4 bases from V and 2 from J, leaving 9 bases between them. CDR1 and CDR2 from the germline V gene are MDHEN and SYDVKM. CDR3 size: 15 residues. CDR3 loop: CASSSYRAGANVLTF. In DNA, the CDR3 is TGTGCCAGCAGTTCTTACAGGGCTGGGGCCAACGTCCTGACTTTC.

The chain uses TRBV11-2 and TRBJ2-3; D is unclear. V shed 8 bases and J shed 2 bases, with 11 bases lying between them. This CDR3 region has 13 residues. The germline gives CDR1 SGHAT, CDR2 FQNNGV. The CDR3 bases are TGTGCCAGCTCGCTAGTCTTCACAGATACGCAGTATTTT. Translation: CASSLVFTDTQYF.

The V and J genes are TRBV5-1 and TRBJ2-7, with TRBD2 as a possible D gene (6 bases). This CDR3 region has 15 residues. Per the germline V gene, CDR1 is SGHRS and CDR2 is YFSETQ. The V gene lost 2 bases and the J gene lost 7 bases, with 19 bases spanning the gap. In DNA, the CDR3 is TGCGCCAGCAGCTTCACCGGGACTCTCTCCATGGAGCAGTACTTC. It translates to CASSFTGTLSMEQYF.

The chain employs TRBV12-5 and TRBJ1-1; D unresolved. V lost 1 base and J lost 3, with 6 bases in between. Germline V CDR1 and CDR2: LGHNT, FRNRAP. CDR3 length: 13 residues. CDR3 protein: CASGLARDTEAFF. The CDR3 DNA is TGTGCTAGTGGTTTGGCCCGTGACACTGAAGCTTTCTTT. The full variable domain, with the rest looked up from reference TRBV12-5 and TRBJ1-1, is DARVTQTPRHKVTEMGQEVTMRCQPILGHNTVFWYRQTMMQGLELLAYFRNRAPLDDSGMPKDRFSAEMPDATLATLKIQPSEPRDSAVYFCASGLARDTEAFFGQGTRLTVV.

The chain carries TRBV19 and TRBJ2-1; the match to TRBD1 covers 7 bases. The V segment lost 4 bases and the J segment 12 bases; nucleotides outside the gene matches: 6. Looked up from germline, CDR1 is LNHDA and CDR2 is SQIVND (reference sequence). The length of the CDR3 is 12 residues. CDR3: CASSRDRVWQFF. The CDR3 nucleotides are TGTGCCAGTAGTAGAGACAGGGTCTGGCAGTTCTTC.

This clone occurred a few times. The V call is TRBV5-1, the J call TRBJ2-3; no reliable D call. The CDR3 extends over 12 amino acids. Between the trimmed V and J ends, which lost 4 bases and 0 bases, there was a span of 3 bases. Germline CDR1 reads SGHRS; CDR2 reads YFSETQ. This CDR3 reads CASSPSTDTQYF. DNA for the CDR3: TGCGCCAGCAGCCCAAGCACAGATACGCAGTATTTT.

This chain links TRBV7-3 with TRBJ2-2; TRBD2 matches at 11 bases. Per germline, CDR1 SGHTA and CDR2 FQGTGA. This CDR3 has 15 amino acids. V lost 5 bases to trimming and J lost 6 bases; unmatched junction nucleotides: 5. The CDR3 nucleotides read TGTGCCAGCAGCATAGCGGGAGGGGTTCCCGGGGAGCTGTTTTTT. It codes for CASSIAGGVPGELFF. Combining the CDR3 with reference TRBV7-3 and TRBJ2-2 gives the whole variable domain GAGVSQTPSNKVTEKGKYVELRCDPISGHTALYWYRQSLGQGPEFLIYFQGTGAADDSGLPNDRFFAVRPEGSVSTLKIQRTERGDSAVYLCASSIAGGVPGELFFGEGSRLTVL.

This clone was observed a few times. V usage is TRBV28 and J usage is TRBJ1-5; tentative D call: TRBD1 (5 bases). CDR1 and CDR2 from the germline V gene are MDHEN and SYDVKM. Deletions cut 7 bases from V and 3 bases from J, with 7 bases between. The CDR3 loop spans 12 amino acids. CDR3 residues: CASNRSNQPQHF. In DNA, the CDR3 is TGTGCCAGCAACAGGTCCAATCAGCCCCAGCATTTT.

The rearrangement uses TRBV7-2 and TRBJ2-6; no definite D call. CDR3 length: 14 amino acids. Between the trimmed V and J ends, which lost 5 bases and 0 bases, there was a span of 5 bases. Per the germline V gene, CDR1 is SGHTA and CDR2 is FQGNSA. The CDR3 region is CASSRSSGANVLTF. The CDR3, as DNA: TGTGCCAGCAGCCGTAGCTCTGGGGCCAACGTCCTGACTTTC.

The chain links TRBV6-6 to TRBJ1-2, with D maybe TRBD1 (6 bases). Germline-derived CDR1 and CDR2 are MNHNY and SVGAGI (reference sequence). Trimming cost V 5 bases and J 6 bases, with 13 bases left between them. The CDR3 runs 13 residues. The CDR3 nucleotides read TGTGCCAGCAGTCAATCACACAGGGATGGCTACACCTTC. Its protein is CASSQSHRDGYTF.

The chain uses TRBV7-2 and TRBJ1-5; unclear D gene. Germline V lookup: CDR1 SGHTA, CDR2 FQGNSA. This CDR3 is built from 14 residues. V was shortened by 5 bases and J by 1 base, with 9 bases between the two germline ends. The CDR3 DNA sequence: TGTGCCAGCAGCCCCTCAGGAAGCAATCAGCCCCAGCATTTT. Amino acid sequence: CASSPSGSNQPQHF. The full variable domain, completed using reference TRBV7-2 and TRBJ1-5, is GAGVSQSPSNKVTEKGKDVELRCDPISGHTALYWYRQSLGQGLEFLIYFQGNSAPDKSGLPSDRFSAERTGGSVSTLTIQRTQQEDSAVYLCASSPSGSNQPQHFGDGTRLSIL.